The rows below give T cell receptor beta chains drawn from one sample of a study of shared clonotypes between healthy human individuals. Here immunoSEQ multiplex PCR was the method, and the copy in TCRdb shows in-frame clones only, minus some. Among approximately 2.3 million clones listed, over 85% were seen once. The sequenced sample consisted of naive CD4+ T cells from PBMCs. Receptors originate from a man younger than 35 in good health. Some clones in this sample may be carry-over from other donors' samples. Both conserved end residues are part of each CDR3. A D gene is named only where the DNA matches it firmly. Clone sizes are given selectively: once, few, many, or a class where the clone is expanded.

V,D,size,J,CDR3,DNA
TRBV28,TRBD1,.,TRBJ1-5,CASTSGGTGGRAQHF,TGTGCCAGCACCAGTGGAGGGACAGGGGGCAGGGCCCAGCATTTT
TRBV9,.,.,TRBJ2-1,CASSTGDEQFF,TGTGCCAGCAGCACCGGGGATGAGCAGTTCTTC
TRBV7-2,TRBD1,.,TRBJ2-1,CASSLGQGRYNEQFF,TGTGCCAGCAGCTTAGGACAGGGTAGGTACAATGAGCAGTTCTTC
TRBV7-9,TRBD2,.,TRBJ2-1,CASSSGGNEQFF,TGTGCCAGCAGCTCGGGAGGGAATGAGCAGTTCTTC
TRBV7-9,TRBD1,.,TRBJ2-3,CASSRTGGGTDTQYF,TGTGCCAGCAGCAGAACAGGGGGCGGCACAGATACGCAGTATTTT
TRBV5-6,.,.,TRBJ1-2,CASSTGPRGGYTF,TGTGCCAGCAGCACGGGACCAAGGGGGGGCTACACCTTC
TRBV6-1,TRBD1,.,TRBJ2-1,CASSEMTGVGAEQFF,TGTGCCAGCAGTGAAATGACAGGGGTGGGTGCTGAGCAGTTCTTC
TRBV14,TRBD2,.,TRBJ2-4,CASSQISASGSLRNIQYF,TGTGCCAGCAGCCAAATTTCCGCTAGCGGGAGTTTGAGGAACATTCAGTACTTC
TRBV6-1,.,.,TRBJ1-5,CASSPSGEPQHF,TGTGCCAGCAGTCCCTCGGGGGAGCCCCAGCATTTT
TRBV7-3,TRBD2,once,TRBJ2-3,CASSPTREGTDTQYF,TGTGCCAGCAGCCCTACCCGGGAGGGCACAGATACGCAGTATTTT
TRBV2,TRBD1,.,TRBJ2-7,CASSEGQGAYEQYF,TGTGCCAGCAGTGAGGGACAGGGAGCTTACGAGCAGTACTTC
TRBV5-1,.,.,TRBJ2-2,CASSWGPMNTGELFF,TGCGCCAGCAGCTGGGGACCAATGAACACCGGGGAGCTGTTTTTT
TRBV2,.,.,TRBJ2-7,CASTEGQYEQYF,TGTGCCAGCACCGAAGGGCAGTACGAGCAGTACTTC
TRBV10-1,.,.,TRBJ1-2,CASSEEQVHYGYTF,TGCGCCAGCAGTGAGGAACAGGTTCACTATGGCTACACCTTC
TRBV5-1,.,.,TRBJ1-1,CASSPEATNTEAFF,TGCGCCAGCAGCCCCGAGGCGACGAACACTGAAGCTTTCTTT
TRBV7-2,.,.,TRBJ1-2,CASSLQTTGGYTF,TGTGCCAGCAGCTTACAAACAACAGGGGGCTACACCTTC
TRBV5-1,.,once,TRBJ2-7,CASSFWGLSYEQYF,TGCGCCAGCAGCTTTTGGGGCCTCTCCTACGAGCAGTACTTC
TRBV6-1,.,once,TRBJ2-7,CASSESDADYEQYF,TGTGCCAGCAGTGAATCGGACGCGGACTACGAGCAGTACTTC
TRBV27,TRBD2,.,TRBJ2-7,CASRRASGISYEQYF,TGTGCCAGCAGGCGGGCTAGCGGGATCTCCTACGAGCAGTACTTC
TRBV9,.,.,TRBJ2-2,CASSVQGGNTGELFF,TGTGCCAGCAGCGTTCAAGGGGGGAACACCGGGGAGCTGTTTTTT
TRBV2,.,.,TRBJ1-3,CASYSLSSGNTIYF,TGTGCCAGCTACTCGCTAAGCTCTGGAAACACCATATATTTT
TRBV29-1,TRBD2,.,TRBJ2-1,CSVGREGGEQFF,TGCAGCGTTGGGCGGGAGGGCGGTGAGCAGTTCTTC
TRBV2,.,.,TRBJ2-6,CASSVGRVSGANVLTF,TGTGCCAGCAGTGTTGGACGGGTCTCTGGGGCCAACGTCCTGACTTTC
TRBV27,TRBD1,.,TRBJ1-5,CASSAKTGTQPQHF,TGTGCCAGCAGCGCAAAGACAGGGACTCAGCCCCAGCATTTT
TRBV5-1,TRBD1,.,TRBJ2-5,CASSPGQRETQYF,TGCGCCAGCAGCCCGGGACAGAGAGAGACCCAGTACTTC
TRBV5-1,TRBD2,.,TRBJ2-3,CASRRGGTSMYSDTQYF,TGCGCCAGCAGGAGGGGCGGGACTAGTATGTATTCAGATACGCAGTATTTT
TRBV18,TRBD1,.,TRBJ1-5,CASSPDRGGNQPQHF,TGTGCCAGCTCACCGGACAGGGGAGGCAATCAGCCCCAGCATTTT
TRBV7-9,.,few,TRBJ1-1,CASSLFENTEAFF,TGTGCCAGCAGCTTATTCGAGAACACTGAAGCTTTCTTT
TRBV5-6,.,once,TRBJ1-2,CASSLGQANYGYTF,TGTGCCAGCAGCTTGGGACAGGCTAACTATGGCTACACCTTC
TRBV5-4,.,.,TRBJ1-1,CASSVGNGKNTEAFF,TGTGCCAGCAGCGTAGGAAACGGTAAGAACACTGAAGCTTTCTTT
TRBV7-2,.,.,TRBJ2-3,CASSTKYGADTQYF,TGTGCCAGCAGCACCAAGTATGGCGCAGATACGCAGTATTTT
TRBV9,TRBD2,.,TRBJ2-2,CASSVEPSGRSGELFF,TGTGCCAGCAGCGTAGAACCTAGCGGGAGGTCCGGGGAGCTGTTTTTT
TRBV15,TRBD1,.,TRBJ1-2,CATSPPKGASDYGYTF,TGTGCCACCAGCCCTCCGAAGGGGGCAAGCGACTATGGCTACACCTTC
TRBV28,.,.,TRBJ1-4,CASSPTFRQLNEKLFF,TGTGCCAGCAGTCCGACTTTTAGGCAGCTTAATGAAAAACTGTTTTTT
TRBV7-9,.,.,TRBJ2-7,CASSLGGRNYEQYF,TGTGCCAGCAGCTTAGGAGGTAGGAACTACGAGCAGTACTTC
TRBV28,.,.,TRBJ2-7,CAARPYEQYF,TGTGCCGCGCGTCCCTACGAGCAGTACTTC
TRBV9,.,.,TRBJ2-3,CASSVFAVTDTQYF,TGTGCCAGCAGCGTATTCGCCGTCACAGATACGCAGTATTTT
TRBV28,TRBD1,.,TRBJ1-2,CASSLYRTGGRFGYTF,TGTGCCAGCAGTTTATACAGGACAGGGGGTAGGTTTGGCTACACCTTC
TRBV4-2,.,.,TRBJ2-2,CASSQGRRGVNTGELFF,TGTGCCAGCAGCCAAGGGAGGAGGGGGGTCAACACCGGGGAGCTGTTTTTT
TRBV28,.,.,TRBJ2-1,CASSLNREGEQFF,TGTGCCAGCAGTTTGAACAGGGAGGGTGAGCAGTTCTTC
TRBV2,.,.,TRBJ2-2,CASREGGWSGELFF,TGTGCCAGCAGAGAAGGAGGGTGGTCCGGGGAGCTGTTTTTT
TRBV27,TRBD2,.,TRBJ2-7,CASSRLPSGKSPGEEQYF,TGTGCCAGCAGTAGGCTCCCTAGCGGGAAGTCCCCGGGCGAAGAGCAGTACTTC
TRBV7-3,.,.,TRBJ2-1,CASSIGTPRDEQFF,TGTGCCAGCAGCATCGGGACCCCACGCGATGAGCAGTTCTTC
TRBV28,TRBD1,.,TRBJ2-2,CASSLSARGRVGELFF,TGTGCCAGCAGTTTATCGGCCAGGGGGCGAGTCGGGGAGCTGTTTTTT
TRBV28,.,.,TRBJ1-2,CASSSGRINYGYTF,TGTGCCAGCAGTTCGGGGCGAATAAACTATGGCTACACCTTC
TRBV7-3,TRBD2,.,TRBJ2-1,CASSPGGLPNNEQFF,TGTGCCAGCAGCCCCGGGGGACTACCAAACAATGAGCAGTTCTTC
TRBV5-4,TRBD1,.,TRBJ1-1,CASSGSQGAGSTEAFF,TGTGCCAGCAGCGGCTCACAGGGGGCAGGGAGCACTGAAGCTTTCTTT
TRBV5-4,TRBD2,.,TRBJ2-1,CASTGGRAYNEQFF,TGTGCCAGCACTGGCGGGAGGGCCTACAATGAGCAGTTCTTC
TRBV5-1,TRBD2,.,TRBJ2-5,CASSPRLAGQETQYF,TGCGCCAGCAGCCCCCGACTAGCGGGCCAAGAGACCCAGTACTTC
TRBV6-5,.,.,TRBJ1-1,CASSYSIGLNTEAFF,TGTGCCAGCAGTTACTCGATTGGACTGAACACTGAAGCTTTCTTT
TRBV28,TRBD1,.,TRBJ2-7,CASSLRQGATYEQYF,TGTGCCAGCAGTTTACGGCAGGGGGCCACCTACGAGCAGTACTTC
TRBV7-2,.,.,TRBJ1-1,CASSLAAANPGGAFF,TGTGCCAGCAGCTTAGCAGCCGCGAACCCGGGGGGTGCTTTCTTT
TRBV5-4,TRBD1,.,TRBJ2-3,CASSVENRGGTDTQYF,TGTGCCAGCAGCGTTGAGAACAGGGGTGGCACAGATACGCAGTATTTT
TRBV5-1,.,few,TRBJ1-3,CASSFLTPGELYF,TGCGCCAGCAGCTTTTTGACCCCGGGGGAACTATATTTT
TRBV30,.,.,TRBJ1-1,CAWSADIENTEAFF,TGTGCCTGGAGTGCCGACATAGAGAACACTGAAGCTTTCTTT
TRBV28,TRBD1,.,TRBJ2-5,CASRTGGETQYF,TGTGCCAGCAGGACAGGGGGGGAGACCCAGTACTTC
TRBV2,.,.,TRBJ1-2,CASSDVVGQLGYTF,TGTGCCAGCAGTGACGTCGTCGGACAGCTTGGCTACACCTTC